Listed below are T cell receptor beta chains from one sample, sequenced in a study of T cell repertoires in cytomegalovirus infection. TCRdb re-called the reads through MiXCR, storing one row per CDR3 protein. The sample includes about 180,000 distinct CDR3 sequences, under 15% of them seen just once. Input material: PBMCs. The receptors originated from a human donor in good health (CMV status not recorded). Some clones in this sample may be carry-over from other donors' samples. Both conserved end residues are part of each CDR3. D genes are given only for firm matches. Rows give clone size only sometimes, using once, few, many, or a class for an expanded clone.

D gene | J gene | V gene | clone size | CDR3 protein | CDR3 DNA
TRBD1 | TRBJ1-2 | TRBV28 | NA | CASQSGRGTFYGYTF | TGTGCCAGTCAATCGGGCAGGGGGACGTTTTATGGCTACACCTTC
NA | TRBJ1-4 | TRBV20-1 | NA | CSARDPRGTNEKLFF | TGCAGTGCTAGAGATCCCCGAGGGACTAATGAAAAACTGTTTTTT
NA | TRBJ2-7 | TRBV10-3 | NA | CAITTTGAQGEQYF | TGTGCCATCACAACGACGGGGGCGCAAGGCGAGCAGTACTTC
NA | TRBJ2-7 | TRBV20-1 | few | CSARRQPGEQYF | TGCAGTGCTAGAAGACAGCCTGGCGAGCAGTACTTC
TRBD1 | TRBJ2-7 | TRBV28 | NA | CASSLSGLGQGRYSYEQYF | TGTGCCAGCAGTTTATCAGGGTTGGGACAGGGTAGATACTCCTACGAGCAGTACTTC
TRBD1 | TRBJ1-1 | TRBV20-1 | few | CRAPVTGGRGTEAFF | TGCAGAGCCCCAGTCACAGGGGGTAGAGGCACTGAAGCTTTCTTT
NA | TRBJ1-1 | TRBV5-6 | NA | CASSLVGAYTEAFF | TGTGCCAGCAGCTTGGTGGGTGCATACACTGAAGCTTTCTTT
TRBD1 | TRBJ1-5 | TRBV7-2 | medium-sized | CASSRWTGNQPQHF | TGTGCCAGCAGCCGATGGACAGGGAATCAGCCCCAGCATTTT
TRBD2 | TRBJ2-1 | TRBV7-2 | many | CASSFPGLKNNEQFF | TGTGCCAGCAGCTTCCCGGGACTAAAAAACAATGAGCAGTTCTTC
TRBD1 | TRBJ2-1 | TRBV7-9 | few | CASSLPGTGLGNEQFF | TGTGCCAGCAGCCTCCCGGGGACAGGGCTGGGGAATGAGCAGTTCTTC
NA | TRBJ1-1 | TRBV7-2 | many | CASSSRANTEAFF | TGTGCCAGCAGCTCCAGAGCGAACACTGAAGCTTTCTTT
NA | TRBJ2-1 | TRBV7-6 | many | CASSSPRTGRRGGEQFF | TGTGCCAGCAGCTCGCCCAGGACAGGACGGAGGGGGGGTGAGCAGTTCTTC
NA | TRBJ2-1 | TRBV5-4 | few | CASKDPGSSYNEQFF | TGTGCCAGCAAAGACCCCGGGAGCTCCTACAATGAGCAGTTCTTC
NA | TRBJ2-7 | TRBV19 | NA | CASSARDGPYEQYF | TGTGCCAGTAGTGCGAGGGACGGACCCTACGAGCAGTACTTC
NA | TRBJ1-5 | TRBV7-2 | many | CASSLDGGSNQPQHF | TGTGCCAGCAGCTTAGATGGTGGAAGCAATCAGCCCCAGCATTTT
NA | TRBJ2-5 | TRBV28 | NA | CASSFLSDRQETQYF | TGTGCCAGCAGTTTCTTATCCGACAGGCAAGAGACCCAGTACTTC
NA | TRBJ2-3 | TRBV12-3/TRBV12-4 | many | CASSLDISTDTQYF | TGTGCCAGCAGTTTGGACATCAGCACAGATACGCAGTATTTT
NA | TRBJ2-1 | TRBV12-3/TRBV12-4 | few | CASSSGTRPGEQFF | TGTGCCAGCAGTTCCGGGACACGGCCCGGTGAGCAGTTCTTC
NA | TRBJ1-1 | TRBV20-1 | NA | CSARTGDTEAFF | TGCAGTGCTCGGACGGGGGACACTGAAGCTTTCTTT
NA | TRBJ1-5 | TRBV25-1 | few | CASSEYGGDQPQHF | TGTGCCAGCAGTGAATATGGGGGCGATCAGCCCCAGCATTTT
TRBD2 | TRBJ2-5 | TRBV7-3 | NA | CASSLTGGGVQETQYF | TGTGCCAGCAGCTTAACTGGCGGGGGGGTCCAAGAGACCCAGTACTTC
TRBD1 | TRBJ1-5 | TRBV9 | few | CASSDGSGGMDQPQHF | TGTGCCAGCAGCGACGGGTCAGGGGGCATGGATCAGCCCCAGCATTTT
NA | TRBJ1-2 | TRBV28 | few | CASSPRTYGYTF | TGTGCCAGCAGCCCCAGGACATATGGCTACACCTTC
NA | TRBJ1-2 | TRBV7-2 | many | CASSLTVWDGFTDGYTF | TGTGCCAGCAGCTTAACCGTTTGGGACGGTTTTACGGATGGCTACACCTTC
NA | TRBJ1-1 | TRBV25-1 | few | CASSSEGLEAFF | TGTGCCAGCTCCTCCGAAGGGCTTGAAGCTTTCTTT
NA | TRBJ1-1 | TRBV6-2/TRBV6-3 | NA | CASSSGHGAANTEAFF | TGTGCCAGCAGTTCGGGACATGGGGCAGCGAACACTGAAGCTTTCTTT
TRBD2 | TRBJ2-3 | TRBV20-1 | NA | CSAPRGSGRTDTQYF | TGCAGTGCCCCGCGCGGTAGCGGGAGAACAGATACGCAGTATTTT
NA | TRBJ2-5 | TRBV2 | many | CASSGGAIQETQYF | TGTGCCAGCAGTGGCGGGGCGATCCAAGAGACCCAGTACTTC
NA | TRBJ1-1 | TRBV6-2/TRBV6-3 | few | CASMGALRNTEAFF | TGTGCTAGTATGGGGGCATTGAGGAACACTGAAGCTTTCTTT
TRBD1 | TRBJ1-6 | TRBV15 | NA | CATSTGTGPSLHF | TGTGCCACCAGCACTGGGACAGGGCCCTCCCTCCACTTT
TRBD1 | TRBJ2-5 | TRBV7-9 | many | CASTPRDRGRQETQYF | TGTGCCAGCACGCCTCGTGACAGGGGTCGTCAAGAGACCCAGTACTTC
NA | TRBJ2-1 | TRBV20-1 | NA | CSIQGGTTRGNYNEQFF | TGCAGTATTCAAGGGGGGACGACTAGAGGGAACTACAATGAGCAGTTCTTC
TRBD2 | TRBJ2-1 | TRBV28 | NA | CASSFSGGTSINEQFF | TGTGCCAGCAGTTTTTCCGGGGGGACTAGCATCAATGAGCAGTTCTTC
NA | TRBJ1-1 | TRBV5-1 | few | CASSVTGTNTEAFF | TGCGCCAGCAGCGTGACGGGAACGAACACTGAAGCTTTCTTT
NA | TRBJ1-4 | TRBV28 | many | CASSYPYNEKLFF | TGTGCCAGCAGTTACCCCTATAATGAAAAACTGTTTTTT
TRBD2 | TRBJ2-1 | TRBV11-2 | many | CASSLGLTAGGYNEQFF | TGTGCCAGCAGCTTAGGTCTAACAGCGGGAGGATACAATGAGCAGTTCTTC
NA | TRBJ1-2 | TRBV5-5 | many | CASSYELLLGNYGYTF | TGTGCCAGCAGCTACGAACTTCTACTGGGAAACTATGGCTACACCTTC
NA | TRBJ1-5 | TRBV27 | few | CASSPTAGYSNQPQHF | TGTGCCAGCAGTCCGACAGCCGGATATAGCAATCAGCCCCAGCATTTT
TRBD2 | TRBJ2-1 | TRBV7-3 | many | CASSLGGTGNEQFF | TGTGCCAGCAGCCTCGGGGGGACTGGAAATGAGCAGTTCTTC
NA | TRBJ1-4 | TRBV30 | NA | CAWSAGATGEKLFF | TGTGCCTGGAGTGCGGGAGCAACAGGTGAAAAACTGTTTTTT
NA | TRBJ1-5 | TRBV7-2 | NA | CASSLFPDQPQHF | TGTGCCAGCAGCTTATTCCCCGACCAGCCCCAGCATTTT
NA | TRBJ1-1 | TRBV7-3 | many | CASSPDGTNTEAFF | TGTGCCAGCAGCCCGGACGGTACCAACACTGAAGCTTTCTTT
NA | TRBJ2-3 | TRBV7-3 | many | CASSLHADTQYF | TGTGCCAGCAGCTTACACGCAGATACGCAGTATTTT
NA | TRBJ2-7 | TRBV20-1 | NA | CSAHLGSGDFYEQYF | TGCAGTGCCCACCTTGGGAGCGGAGATTTCTACGAGCAGTACTTC
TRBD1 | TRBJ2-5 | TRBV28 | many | CASSSLRDRNPQETQYF | TGTGCCAGCAGCTCGCTCCGGGACAGGAATCCCCAAGAGACCCAGTACTTC
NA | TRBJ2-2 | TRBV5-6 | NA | CASSFGGGNTGELFF | TGTGCCAGCAGCTTCGGAGGGGGGAACACCGGGGAGCTGTTTTTT
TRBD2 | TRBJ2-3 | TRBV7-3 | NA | CASSETSGITDTQYF | TGTGCCAGCAGCGAGACTAGCGGAATTACAGATACGCAGTATTTT
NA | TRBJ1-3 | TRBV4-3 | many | CASSQERGTGNTIYF | TGCGCCAGCAGCCAAGAGCGGGGTACTGGAAACACCATATATTTT
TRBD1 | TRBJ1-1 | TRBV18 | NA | CASSLKIRDREEAFF | TGTGCCAGCTCACTCAAGATCCGGGACAGGGAAGAAGCTTTCTTT
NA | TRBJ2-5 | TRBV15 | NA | CATSRGNPGVISETQYF | TGTGCCACCAGCAGAGGGAATCCCGGGGTTATTTCGGAGACCCAGTACTTC
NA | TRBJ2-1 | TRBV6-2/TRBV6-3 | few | CASRYFGTYNEQFF | TGTGCCAGCAGATACTTTGGAACCTACAATGAGCAGTTCTTC
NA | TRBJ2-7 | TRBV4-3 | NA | CASSQDIGTSYEQYF | TGCGCCAGCAGCCAAGATATTGGAACGTCGTACGAGCAGTACTTC
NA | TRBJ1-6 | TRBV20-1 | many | CSASERAGNSPLHF | TGCAGTGCCTCAGAGCGGGCAGGGAATTCACCCCTCCACTTT